The 31 T cell receptor beta chains presented below share a single source sample, sequenced in a study of blood T cell repertoires in COVID-19. Generated by immunoSEQ multiplex PCR, the TCRdb table keeps only in-frame clones and is missing some. The top ten hold 3.5% to 4% of the sample, which has about 120,000 clones, around 90% seen once. The sample was peripheral blood. The receptors here all came from a woman aged 55-70 years with COVID-19, enrolled during active disease.

The chain carries TRBV2 and TRBJ1-1, with a possible D match to TRBD1 (5 bases). CDR1 is SNHLY, CDR2 FYNNEI, per germline. CDR3 length equals 14 residues. The V gene lost 6 bases and the J gene lost 1 base, with 12 bases spanning the gap. Here the CDR3 DNA reads TGTGCCAGCAGGGGGGGTCGGCAGAACACTGAAGCTTTCTTT. Protein sequence: CASRGGRQNTEAFF. Full variable domain (outside the CDR3, taken from reference TRBV2 and TRBJ1-1): EPEVTQTPSHQVTQMGQEVILRCVPISNHLYFYWYRQILGQKVEFLVSFYNNEISEKSEIFDDQFSVERPDGSNFTLKIRSTKLEDSAMYFCASRGGRQNTEAFFGQGTRLTVV.

The chain combines TRBV7-3 with TRBJ2-1; tentatively, D is TRBD2 (6 bases). The CDR3 runs 13 residues. Trimming shortened V by 5 bases and J by 8 bases, and 13 bases separated the two germline ends. The V gene's germline CDR1 is SGHTA and CDR2 FQGTGA. CDR3 region: CASSVTPGDEQFF. DNA for the CDR3: TGTGCCAGCAGCGTCACGCCGGGGGATGAGCAGTTCTTC.

This chain links TRBV5-1 with TRBJ2-3, with TRBD2 matching 13 bases. This CDR3 has 17 amino acids. CDR1 SGHRS and CDR2 YFSETQ come from the germline V gene. V lost 0 bases to trimming and J lost 0 bases; unmatched junction nucleotides: 1. The CDR3 region is CASSLGLAGGSTDTQYF. The CDR3 nucleotides are TGCGCCAGCAGCTTGGGACTAGCGGGGGGTAGCACAGATACGCAGTATTTT.

J is TRBJ2-1 and V is TRBV9; D remains unclear. Germline V gene sequence: CDR1 SGDLS, CDR2 YYNGEE. V was clipped by 1 base and J by 0 bases, with 17 bases between them. CDR3 length: 18 amino acids. CDR3 sequence (DNA): TGTGCCAGCAGCGTATCCCCTACAACTCCTAGCTCCTACAATGAGCAGTTCTTC. Translated, it gives CASSVSPTTPSSYNEQFF.

To note about this clone: Distinct nucleotide sequences in the sample also encode this CDR3. The chain recombines TRBV7-8 with TRBJ1-5, with 7 bases identical to TRBD1. CDR1 is SGHVS, CDR2 FQNEAQ, per germline. The CDR3 extends over 14 amino acids. Trimming at V came to 5 bases and at J to 3 bases, leaving 4 bases not matched to a gene. The CDR3 loop reads CASSPDRLNQPQHF. The CDR3 bases are TGTGCCAGCAGCCCGGACAGGCTCAATCAGCCCCAGCATTTT.

This chain connects TRBV6-5 to TRBJ1-1, with D possibly matching TRBD1 (5 bases). CDR1 and CDR2 from the germline V gene are MNHEY and SVGAGI. V gave up 4 bases and J gave up 5 bases, with 14 bases separating them. The CDR3 length is 14 residues. CDR3 in amino acids: CASSWGNGGTEAFF. The CDR3 DNA sequence: TGTGCCAGCAGTTGGGGGAACGGGGGGACTGAAGCTTTCTTT.

J is TRBJ2-1 and V is TRBV29-1, with D uncertain. This CDR3 has 15 residues. Deletions cut 3 bases from V and 2 bases from J, with 14 bases between. Germline CDR1 is SQVTM and CDR2 is ANQGSEA. Written as DNA, the CDR3 is TGCAGCGTTGAGACTGGAGACGGCACCTACAATGAGCAGTTCTTC. It yields the protein CSVETGDGTYNEQFF.

The chain recombines TRBV13 with TRBJ1-5, with D perhaps matching TRBD1 (5 bases). The CDR3 runs to 19 residues. Per the germline V gene, CDR1 is PRHDT and CDR2 is FYEKMQ (reference sequence). V was trimmed by 0 bases and J by 4 bases, leaving 22 bases between them. DNA for the CDR3: TGTGCCAGCAGCTTAGGGGGGGGTCGCCGGGTTAACGGGAATCAGCCCCAGCATTTT. As protein: CASSLGGGRRVNGNQPQHF.

The chain recombines TRBV11-2 with TRBJ1-4; TRBD1 matches at 8 bases. The CDR3 consists of 14 residues. CDR1 is SGHAT, CDR2 FQNNGV, per germline. Losses at the gene ends were 5 bases for V and 8 bases for J; bases not matched to a gene: 7. The CDR3 region has the DNA TGTGCCAGCAGCCCGACAGGGGTGCGCGAAAAACTGTTTTTT. This codes for CASSPTGVREKLFF.

The chain joins TRBV2 to TRBJ2-7; a possible D gene is TRBD1 (6 bases). Germline V gene data show CDR1 as SNHLY and CDR2 as FYNNEI. V lost 5 bases to trimming and J lost 2 bases, with 10 bases between them. The CDR3 has 13 residues. The CDR3 sequence is CASSLQGTYEQYF. The CDR3 nucleotides read TGTGCCAGCAGTTTACAGGGAACCTACGAGCAGTACTTC. The entire variable domain, with the rest obtained from reference TRBV2 and TRBJ2-7, is as follows: EPEVTQTPSHQVTQMGQEVILRCVPISNHLYFYWYRQILGQKVEFLVSFYNNEISEKSEIFDDQFSVERPDGSNFTLKIRSTKLEDSAMYFCASSLQGTYEQYFGPGTRLTVT.

The chain is built from TRBV5-6 and TRBJ2-7; a weak D match, TRBD1 (6 bases). Between the trimmed V and J ends, which lost 5 bases and 7 bases, there was a span of 16 bases. The CDR3 contains 13 residues. Germline V gene lookup returns CDR1 SGHDT and CDR2 YYEEEE. CDR3 nucleotides: TGTGCCAGCAGGCAAAGGCCAGGGGAGGAGCAGTACTTC. Residues: CASRQRPGEEQYF.

The chain has TRBV7-3 and TRBJ2-7; D call uncertain. This CDR3 is 15 amino acids long. The V end was cut by 0 bases, the J end by 3 bases, with 12 bases between. In germline, CDR1 is SGHTA, CDR2 FQGTGA. Here the CDR3 reads CASSLTSGVGYEQYF. The DNA of the CDR3 is TGTGCCAGCAGCTTAACGTCTGGAGTTGGCTACGAGCAGTACTTC.

V usage is TRBV4-1 and J usage is TRBJ1-1; TRBD1 agrees at 8 bases. There are 17 residues in the CDR3. Germline V gives CDR1 MGHRA, CDR2 YSYEKL. V shed 1 base and J 6 bases; nucleotides not matched to a gene: 13. The CDR3 DNA follows: TGCGCCAGCAGCCAAGTAAGGGCGCCAGGGGGCGTCTCTGAAGCTTTCTTT. It is translated as CASSQVRAPGGVSEAFF.

The chain carries TRBV6-5 and TRBJ2-7, with 13 bases identical to TRBD2. The germline gives CDR1 MNHEY, CDR2 SVGAGI. V dropped 6 bases and J dropped 4; count of bases not matched to a gene: 3. The CDR3 length is 14 residues. For the CDR3, the DNA is TGTGCCAGCAGGGGACTAGCGGGGAGTTACGAGCAGTACTTC. It codes for CASRGLAGSYEQYF.

The chain couples TRBV5-1 to TRBJ2-7, with 9 bases aligning to TRBD1. Trimming took 4 bases from V and 6 from J; bases not matched to a gene: 8. CDR1 and CDR2 from the germline V gene are SGHRS and YFSETQ. The CDR3 has 14 residues. The CDR3 DNA reads as TGCGCCAGCAGCACCCGGACAGGGGTGGGCGAGCAGTACTTC. Protein product: CASSTRTGVGEQYF.

The J gene is TRBJ1-1, the V gene TRBV5-8; 11 bases line up with TRBD1. Trimming took 4 bases from V and 7 from J; bases not matched to a gene: 6. The CDR3 has 14 residues. Germline CDR1 reads SGHTS; CDR2 reads YDEGEE. CDR3 nucleotides: TGTGCCAGCAGCCCTGGGACAGGGGGGCGTGAAGCTTTCTTT. Protein sequence: CASSPGTGGREAFF. The complete variable domain, with remaining parts taken from reference TRBV5-8 and TRBJ1-1, reads EAGVTQSPTHLIKTRGQQATLRCSPISGHTSVYWYQQALGLGLQFLLWYDEGEERNRGNFPPRFSGRQFPNYSSELNVNALELEDSALYLCASSPGTGGREAFFGQGTRLTVV.

The rearrangement links TRBV3-1 (or the pseudogene TRBV3-2) to TRBJ2-7, with D possibly TRBD2 on 7 matching bases. V was trimmed by 5 bases and J by 7 bases, leaving 18 bases between them. CDR3 length equals 14 residues. Per the germline V gene, CDR1 is LGHDT and CDR2 is YNNKEL (reference sequence). The CDR3 DNA is TGTGCCAGCAGCTCTCGGGGGGCCCTTGGTGAGCAGTACTTC. It codes for CASSSRGALGEQYF.

The chain has TRBV5-1 and TRBJ2-2; 11 nucleotides line up with TRBD1. The CDR3 runs 15 residues. Germline CDR1 is SGHRS and CDR2 is YFSETQ. The ends lost 4 bases at V and 3 bases at J; junction bases unmatched: 2. The CDR3 nucleotides are TGCGCCAGCAGCCCGGACAGGGGGCACACCGGGGAGCTGTTTTTT. This codes for CASSPDRGHTGELFF.

The CDR3 DNA sequence: TGCGCCAGCAGCCAAGAGTACAGGGACAATGAAAAACTGTTTTTT. This encodes CASSQEYRDNEKLFF. The chain carries TRBV4-3 and TRBJ1-4, with D possibly being TRBD1 (6 bases). The V gene's germline CDR1 is LGHNA and CDR2 YSLEER. This CDR3 is 15 amino acids long. V was trimmed by 0 bases and J by 5 bases, leaving 10 bases between them.

This clone was observed a few times. J is TRBJ1-4 and V is TRBV19, with D possibly being TRBD1 (5 bases). V was trimmed by 5 bases and J by 5 bases, leaving 15 bases between them. The CDR3 is 15 amino acids. Germline CDR1 LNHDA, CDR2 SQIVND (reference sequence). The CDR3 DNA reads TGTGCCAGTAGTCTAGGGGCTGCCGCGAATGAAAAACTGTTTTTT. The encoded protein is CASSLGAAANEKLFF.

V usage is TRBV7-9 and J usage is TRBJ1-5, with D unclear. CDR1 is SEHNR and CDR2 is FQNEAQ in the germline V gene (reference sequence). The CDR3 extends over 15 amino acids. Trimming removed 3 bases from V and 0 bases from J, with 9 bases in between. CDR3 nucleotide sequence: TGTGCCAGCAGCTTCTCGGGAGTTAGCAATCAGCCCCAGCATTTT. Its translation is CASSFSGVSNQPQHF.

The chain employs TRBV18 and TRBJ2-3; 10 bases are a match to TRBD1. Per germline, CDR1 KGHSH and CDR2 LQKENI. The V and J ends lost 4 bases and 8 bases, in that order; junction bases with no gene match: 9. This CDR3 region has 15 residues. The CDR3 sequence is CASSLGTGEGGTQYF. The CDR3 bases are TGTGCCAGCTCACTCGGGACAGGGGAAGGTGGTACGCAGTATTTT.

The chain has TRBV2 and TRBJ1-5, with TRBD1 matching 7 bases. Germline values: CDR1 SNHLY, CDR2 FYNNEI. V shed 11 bases, J shed 4 bases, and the junction held 11 bases outside the gene matches. The length of the CDR3 is 14 residues. The CDR3, as DNA: TGTGCCTCAACCCTGGAGACAGGGAATCAGCCCCAGCATTTT. As protein: CASTLETGNQPQHF.

This chain links TRBV6-4 with TRBJ1-1, with D uncertain. The CDR3 totals 13 residues. Germline V lookup: CDR1 MRHNA, CDR2 SNTAGT. V was shortened by 10 bases and J by 3 bases, with 15 bases between the two germline ends. The CDR3 nucleotides read TGTGCCACCGCACAGTCGAGGGACACTGAAGCTTTCTTT. Amino acid sequence: CATAQSRDTEAFF.

V gene TRBV9 combines with J gene TRBJ2-2, with 8 bases aligning to TRBD2. The CDR3 loop spans 16 amino acids. V lost 4 bases and J lost 4; bases outside the gene matches: 9. The V gene's germline CDR1 is SGDLS and CDR2 YYNGEE. In DNA, the CDR3 is TGTGCCAGCAGCCCCCACGGGGGGGCCGGCACCGGGGAGCTGTTTTTT. Protein product: CASSPHGGAGTGELFF. The whole variable domain, remainder taken from reference TRBV9 and TRBJ2-2, is DSGVTQTPKHLITATGQRVTLRCSPRSGDLSVYWYQQSLDQGLQFLIQYYNGEERAKGNILERFSAQQFPDLHSELNLSSLELGDSALYFCASSPHGGAGTGELFFGEGSRLTVL.

The V call is TRBV5-1, the J call TRBJ1-1; D gene ambiguous. The length of the CDR3 is 13 residues. V shed 4 bases and J shed 0 bases, with 7 bases lying between them. Germline loops: CDR1 SGHRS, CDR2 YFSETQ. CDR3 region: CASSPQMNTEAFF. The CDR3, as DNA: TGCGCCAGCAGCCCGCAGATGAACACTGAAGCTTTCTTT.

The chain combines TRBV15 with TRBJ2-1; D call uncertain. Trimming took 0 bases from V and 6 from J, leaving 6 bases between them. From germline, CDR1 is LNHNV and CDR2 YYDKDF (reference sequence). There are 13 residues in the CDR3. CDR3 loop: CATSRDRVNEQFF. The CDR3 region has the DNA TGTGCCACCAGCAGAGATCGAGTCAATGAGCAGTTCTTC. Full variable domain (missing parts from reference TRBV15 and TRBJ2-1): DAMVIQNPRYQVTQFGKPVTLSCSQTLNHNVMYWYQQKSSQAPKLLFHYYDKDFNNEADTPDNFQSRRPNTSFCFLDIRSPGLGDTAMYLCATSRDRVNEQFFGPGTRLTVL.

The chain recombines TRBV6-2 or TRBV6-3 with TRBJ2-5; 7 bases fit TRBD2. Germline loops: CDR1 MNHEY, CDR2 SVGEGT. J gave up 0 bases and V 6 bases, and 16 bases lay outside the gene matches. CDR3 length equals 18 residues. This chain's CDR3 is CASSRSGRAKGYQETQYF. CDR3 nucleotides: TGTGCCAGCAGCCGTTCGGGGAGGGCCAAGGGATACCAAGAGACCCAGTACTTC.

In nucleotides, the CDR3 is TGTGCCAGCAGTCGATCAGGGGCAGGCACAGATACGCAGTATTTT. It specifies CASSRSGAGTDTQYF. The rearrangement joins TRBV2 to TRBJ2-3, with a weak D call TRBD1 (6 bases). The ends were cut back, 5 bases at V and 1 base at J, with 13 bases in the middle. Germline V gives CDR1 SNHLY, CDR2 FYNNEI. This CDR3 contains 15 residues.

The CDR3 sequence: CASSDRGRLNSPLHF. In DNA form, the CDR3 reads TGTGCCAGCAGCGACAGGGGGCGCCTCAATTCACCCCTCCACTTT. The rearrangement joins TRBV27 to TRBJ1-6, with TRBD1 matching over 10 bases. The V gene end was trimmed by 6 bases and the J gene end by 7 bases; junction bases not matched to a gene: 6. The CDR3 runs to 15 residues. CDR1 is MNHEY and CDR2 is SMNVEV in the germline V gene (reference sequence).

This chain joins TRBV6-5 and TRBJ1-2; 9 bases line up with TRBD1. Losses at the gene ends were 6 bases for V and 8 bases for J; bases not matched to a gene: 7. CDR3 length equals 13 residues. CDR1 is MNHEY, CDR2 SVGAGI, per germline. CDR3: CASSRTGVVGYTF. DNA for the CDR3: TGTGCCAGCAGCCGGACAGGGGTGGTCGGCTACACCTTC.